These 10 T cell receptor beta chains were sequenced from one sample in a study of blood T cell repertoires in COVID-19. Clones were sequenced by immunoSEQ multiplex PCR, and TCRdb holds only the in-frame ones, with some missing. The table lists some 300,000 clones, roughly 89% of them singletons. Sample: PBMCs or T cells enriched from blood (not recorded which). The receptors stem from a woman in her 50s who had been exposed to COVID-19.

The chain uses TRBV5-1 and TRBJ2-7; D not certain. Trimming took off 0 bases at V and 7 bases at J, with 11 bases between the two ends. The V gene's germline CDR1 is SGHRS and CDR2 YFSETQ. This CDR3 comprises 13 residues. CDR3 amino acids: CASSLAGFGEQYF. The CDR3 DNA is TGCGCCAGCAGCTTGGCTGGTTTCGGGGAGCAGTACTTC.

This clone came up a few times. This sequence joins TRBV4-2 and TRBJ1-1; no clear D. The CDR3 has 13 residues. The germline CDR1 and CDR2 sequences are LGHNA and YNFKEQ. With 5 bases removed from V and 3 bases from J, the gap between germline ends came to 10 bases. CDR3 coding DNA: TGTGCCAGCAGCACTAGACCGGACACTGAAGCTTTCTTT. Translated, it gives CASSTRPDTEAFF.

J is TRBJ1-6 and V is TRBV30; 7 positions agree with TRBD1. Germline V CDR1 and CDR2: GTSNPN, SVGIG (reference sequence). The CDR3 has 15 amino acids. V gave up 0 bases and J gave up 7 bases; unmatched junction bases: 6. CDR3 in DNA: TGTGCCTGGAGTGTACTGGAGACAGGGAATTCACCCCTCCACTTT. Translation gives CAWSVLETGNSPLHF. Combining the CDR3 with reference TRBV30 and TRBJ1-6 gives the whole variable domain SQTIHQWPATLVQPVGSPLSLECTVEGTSNPNLYWYRQAAGRGLQLLFYSVGIGQISSEVPQNLSASRPQDRQFILSSKKLLLSDSGFYLCAWSVLETGNSPLHFGNGTRLTVT.

For this clone: This same CDR3 is encoded by further DNA sequences in the sample. The J gene is TRBJ2-3, the V gene TRBV5-1, with TRBD2 as a possible D gene (6 bases). V shed 2 bases and J shed 6 bases, with 10 bases lying between them. The germline V gene encodes CDR1 SGHRS and CDR2 YFSETQ. The CDR3 is 13 residues long. The CDR3 here is CASSLWGEDTQYF. The CDR3 DNA reads as TGCGCCAGCAGCTTATGGGGGGAGGATACGCAGTATTTT.

The rearrangement uses TRBV19 and TRBJ2-3, with D perhaps TRBD2 (6 bases). The V gene lost 8 bases and the J gene lost 2 bases, with 11 bases spanning the gap. Germline V CDR1 and CDR2: LNHDA, SQIVND (reference sequence). The length of the CDR3 is 13 residues. CDR3 region: CASGTAFTDTQYF. CDR3 nucleotides: TGTGCCAGTGGGACTGCATTCACAGATACGCAGTATTTT.

This rearrangement joins TRBV3-1 (or the pseudogene TRBV3-2) to TRBJ1-5; TRBD1 aligns across 10 bases. J lost 2 bases, V lost 3 bases, and 4 bases had no gene match. CDR1 is LGHDT and CDR2 is YNNKEL in the germline V gene (reference sequence). This CDR3 comprises 16 residues. The CDR3 reads CASSQAGTGGNQPQHF. For the CDR3, the DNA is TGTGCCAGCAGCCAGGCGGGGACAGGGGGCAATCAGCCCCAGCATTTT.

The genes are TRBV27 and TRBJ1-1; tentatively, D is TRBD1 (6 bases). V dropped 6 bases and J dropped 0 bases, with 17 bases sitting between them. This CDR3 is built from 16 residues. Germline assignment: CDR1 MNHEY and CDR2 SMNVEV (reference sequence). The CDR3 here is CASSVLGGFMNTEAFF. In nucleotides, the CDR3 is TGTGCCAGCAGCGTACTAGGGGGTTTCATGAACACTGAAGCTTTCTTT.

The CDR3 DNA reads as TGTGCCACCACCCCGGGGACTAGCGGTTCGTACTACGAGCAGTACTTC. This encodes CATTPGTSGSYYEQYF. The gene calls are TRBV15 and TRBJ2-7, with 11 positions matching TRBD2. Germline CDR1 LNHNV, CDR2 YYDKDF (reference sequence). CDR3 length: 16 amino acids. The junction had 11 bases not matched to a gene; V was cut back by 7 bases and J by 3 bases.

The chain is built from TRBV24-1 and TRBJ1-2; D might be TRBD1 (5 bases). V was cut by 2 bases and J by 0 bases, with 15 bases left in between. Looked up from germline, CDR1 is KGHDR and CDR2 is SFDVKD. CDR3 size: 17 residues. The CDR3 DNA reads TGTGCCACCAGTGATTCCGCCGGGGGAGGCTCTAACTATGGCTACACCTTC. It yields the protein CATSDSAGGGSNYGYTF.

The rearrangement links TRBV27 to TRBJ1-3; D call uncertain. This CDR3 has 14 amino acids. Germline CDR1 reads MNHEY; CDR2 reads SMNVEV (reference sequence). V lost 4 bases to trimming and J lost 4 bases, with 11 bases between them. The CDR3 sequence is CASSSLPGGNTIYF. The CDR3 bases are TGTGCCAGCAGTTCCCTCCCGGGGGGAAACACCATATATTTT.